Below, one T cell receptor (beta chain) is given with its context. This entry is derived from a study of T cell changes during pregnancy in multiple sclerosis. Using immunoSEQ multiplex PCR, the repertoire was profiled, and TCRdb retains in-frame clones only, with some absent. The data hold tens of thousands of clones, with roughly 89% observed a single time. CDR1 is SGHRS and CDR2 is YFSETQ in the germline V gene. Losses at the gene ends were 3 bases for V and 5 bases for J; bases not matched to a gene: 7. CDR3 length: 14 amino acids. The specimen comprised CD4+ T cells from peripheral blood mononuclear cells, sampled in the second trimester of pregnancy. The rearrangement joins TRBV5-1 to TRBJ2-7; 8 nucleotides match TRBD1. The sequence came from a female donor in good health, enrolled as a control in a pregnancy study. CDR3: CASSYGQGRNEQYF. CDR3 nucleotide sequence: TGCGCCAGCAGCTACGGACAGGGTAGAAACGAGCAGTACTTC.